Below are 7 T cell receptor beta chains sequenced from a single sample in a study of identical twins. TCRdb recomputed calls from the 5' RACE reads with MiXCR, one row per CDR3 protein. Altogether approximately 220,000 distinct CDR3 sequences are present, around 6.9% being singletons, with the ten largest covering 1.9%. The same sample was also used in a study of yellow fever vaccine responses in identical twins.

The sample was memory (CD45RO+) T cells sorted from blood. The source is a woman aged 18 to 35 in good health.

There are many counts of this clonotype. This sequence joins TRBV29-1 and TRBJ2-6; no reliable D call. Germline assignment: CDR1 SQVTM and CDR2 ANQGSEA. Trimming left V 6 bases short and J 2 bases short, with 5 bases between. The CDR3 loop spans 12 amino acids. The CDR3 DNA reads as TGCAGCGTCTCCGCTGGGGCCAACGTCCTGACTTTC. Its protein product is CSVSAGANVLTF. Based on the CDR3 plus reference TRBV29-1 and TRBJ2-6, the full variable domain is SAVISQKPSRDICQRGTSLTIQCQVDSQVTMMFWYRQQPGQSLTLIATANQGSEATYESGFVIDKFPISRPNLTFSTLTVSNMSPEDSSIYLCSVSAGANVLTFGAGSRLTVL.

The table lists this clonotype with many counts. V is TRBV4-2 and J is TRBJ2-1; 12 bases agree with TRBD2. CDR3 length: 16 residues. In germline, CDR1 is LGHNA, CDR2 YNFKEQ. V was clipped by 4 bases and J by 8 bases; unmatched bases: 9. This CDR3 reads CASSPSQTSGSDEQFF. The CDR3 DNA is TGTGCCAGCAGCCCGAGTCAGACTAGCGGGAGTGATGAGCAGTTCTTC.

The gene calls are TRBV27 and TRBJ2-2; D is uncertain. The CDR3 covers 16 residues. The germline V gene encodes CDR1 MNHEY and CDR2 SMNVEV (reference sequence). V was trimmed by 1 base and J by 1 base, leaving 10 bases between them. The CDR3 here is CASSLFSAWNTGELFF. The CDR3 DNA follows: TGTGCCAGCAGTTTATTCTCCGCTTGGAACACCGGGGAGCTGTTTTTT.

This clonotype appeared many times. The chain uses TRBV10-3 and TRBJ2-7, with 8 positions matching TRBD2. Germline V CDR1 and CDR2: ENHRY, SYGVKD. With 4 bases clipped from V and 0 bases from J, the junction kept 5 bases outside the gene matches. The CDR3 is made up of 15 amino acids. The DNA of the CDR3 is TGTGCCATCAGTGGGGAGCGGGGGTCCTCCTACGAGCAGTACTTC. This encodes CAISGERGSSYEQYF.

This clonotype was seen only a few times. V is TRBV11-2 and J is TRBJ2-5; no reliable D call. The length of the CDR3 is 15 residues. Between the trimmed V and J ends, which lost 0 bases and 1 base, there was a span of 9 bases. Germline V gene sequence: CDR1 SGHAT, CDR2 FQNNGV. CDR3 amino acids: CASSLEVLPQETQYF. The CDR3 nucleotides read TGTGCCAGCAGCTTAGAAGTATTACCCCAAGAGACCCAGTACTTC.

Many counts were recorded for this clonotype. The chain joins TRBV7-9 to TRBJ2-7; TRBD1 aligns across 10 bases. V shed 5 bases, J shed 5 bases, and the junction held 12 bases outside the gene matches. The CDR3 length is 16 residues. In germline, CDR1 is SEHNR, CDR2 FQNEAQ (reference sequence). The CDR3 is CASSLRTGTGDHEQYF. The DNA of the CDR3 is TGTGCCAGCAGCCTCCGGACCGGGACAGGGGACCACGAGCAGTACTTC.

The chain carries TRBV3-1 and TRBJ2-3, with 8 positions matching TRBD2. V was clipped by 4 bases and J by 5 bases; unmatched bases: 8. CDR3 size: 15 residues. The germline CDR1 and CDR2 sequences are LGHDT and YNNKEL (reference sequence). The DNA for the CDR3 is TGTGCCAGCAGCCCACGGGGGGGCCAGGTAGATACGCAGTATTTT. Translating it yields CASSPRGGQVDTQYF.